This TCR beta chain is from a study of blood T cells in healthy people across ages. Study-wide results and limits: Reliance upon unsorted PBMCs precluded definitive naive versus antigen-experienced comparison.

To note about this clonotype: Its antigen is not identified.

Next came a second PCR, run for about 7 to 12 cycles, which used a sample-barcoded 5' primer along with a J-beta primer mix. A 12-random-nucleotide template-switch adaptor tagged each cDNA molecule. TCRdb re-called the 5' RACE reads with MiXCR, one entry per CDR3 protein. The sample lists over 1,300,000 distinct CDR3 sequences, approximately 59% seen once, with over 6.5% in the top ten. Healthy Caucasian individuals from Russia aged about 6 to 100 were enrolled as donors. With 9 bases removed from V and 5 bases from J, the gap between germline ends came to 19 bases. Germline CDR1 MNHNS, CDR2 SASEGT. The CDR3 is made up of 14 amino acids.

J is TRBJ1-1 and V is TRBV6-1; D call uncertain. This TCR was sampled from a man aged 18 to 30 in good health. The sequenced material came from blood. The CDR3 region has the DNA TGTGCCAGTTTATTGGGGATAGCGGCGACTGAAGCTTTCTTT. As protein: CASLLGIAATEAFF.